This T cell receptor beta chain was documented in a study of metastatic and nonmetastatic thyroid tumors. Study details: Where malignant and benign thyroid patients were concerned, repertoires were compared across blood and tumor or nodule tissue.

All patients were untreated before thyroid surgery. This clone was picked up a small number of times. Its target is not known. As handled by the study authors: The study's classifier, a distant-metastasis tool for papillary thyroid cancer, was built using CDR3 differences across clinicopathological groups. TCRdb re-analyzed the PCR reads through MiXCR. What appears here as the V and J calls and clone size reflects TCRdb's work, not the paper's. The data contain 30,000 to 35,000 clones, approximately 15% of them singletons. Study-wide results and limits: Malignant thyroid tumors reportedly had TCR beta diversity that was significantly higher than in benign nodules, in blood and tumor.

This CDR3 spans 16 amino acids. The V gene end was trimmed by 7 bases and the J gene end by 1 base; junction bases not matched to a gene: 9. The germline V gene has CDR1 MDHEN and CDR2 SYDVKM. The chain recombines TRBV28 with TRBJ2-7, with TRBD1 matching over 11 bases. The receptor was derived from a male donor with papillary thyroid cancer or a benign thyroid nodule (not recorded which). Some clones in this sample may be carry-over from other donors' samples. Sequencing input: blood. Written as DNA, the CDR3 is TGTGCCAGCAAAAGGACAGGGGGCTTTCCTTCCTACGAGCAGTACTTC. Protein: CASKRTGGFPSYEQYF.